These 15 T cell receptor beta chains came from one sample sequenced in a study of technical replicates of blood from a few donors. Repertoires were generated with immunoSEQ multiplex PCR, while TCRdb's copy carries only in-frame clones and drops some. The table lists approximately 69,000 clones, over 75% of them singletons. Sequenced sample: PBMCs. These receptors originate from a human donor in good health. Some clones in this sample may be carry-over from other donors' samples.

This clone was recorded a few times. J is TRBJ1-1 and V is TRBV9; D is undetermined. Trimming shortened V by 4 bases and J by 1 base, and 8 bases separated the two germline ends. This CDR3 has 13 residues. Per germline, CDR1 SGDLS and CDR2 YYNGEE. CDR3 sequence: CASSPYKNTEAFF. Here the CDR3 DNA reads TGTGCCAGCAGCCCGTACAAGAACACTGAAGCTTTCTTT.

V usage is TRBV5-4 and J usage is TRBJ1-2, with 7 bases lining up with TRBD1. This CDR3 spans 13 amino acids. Germline V lookup: CDR1 SGHNT, CDR2 YYREEE (reference sequence). The junction had 5 bases not matched to a gene; V was cut back by 5 bases and J by 4 bases. The CDR3 nucleotides read TGTGCCAGCAGGGGACAGCCCTTCTATGGCTACACCTTC. Encoded protein: CASRGQPFYGYTF.

This clone was seen a single time. V is TRBV7-9 and J is TRBJ1-4; TRBD1 aligns across 8 bases. The CDR3 loop spans 16 amino acids. The junction had 8 bases not matched to a gene; V was cut back by 1 base and J by 7 bases. The germline V gene encodes CDR1 SEHNR and CDR2 FQNEAQ (reference sequence). DNA of the CDR3: TGTGCCAGCAGCTTAGAGACCCCCACAGGGGGTGAAAAACTGTTTTTT. Translating it yields CASSLETPTGGEKLFF.

Only one count was recorded for this clone. The gene calls are TRBV4-2 and TRBJ2-2; 9 bases are shared with TRBD2. V was pared by 2 bases and J by 4 bases, with 8 bases of the junction left unmatched. The CDR3 is made up of 17 amino acids. Germline CDR1 and CDR2: LGHNA and YNFKEQ. The CDR3: CASSQYSGGRGTGELFF. As DNA, the CDR3 is TGTGCCAGCAGCCAATACAGCGGGGGGAGGGGCACCGGGGAGCTGTTTTTT.

The rearrangement uses TRBV9 and TRBJ2-1, with unresolved D. Trimming left V 4 bases short and J 0 bases short, with 14 bases between. CDR3 length equals 16 residues. Germline CDR1 and CDR2: SGDLS and YYNGEE. The CDR3 DNA follows: TGTGCCAGCAGCCCAAGACCTTGGAGCTCCTACAATGAGCAGTTCTTC. Translated, it gives CASSPRPWSSYNEQFF.

V gene TRBV5-6 combines with J gene TRBJ1-1, with 8 bases fitting TRBD1. V dropped 3 bases and J dropped 0; count of bases not matched to a gene: 1. The CDR3 has 14 amino acids. The germline V gene encodes CDR1 SGHDT and CDR2 YYEEEE. In nucleotides, the CDR3 is TGTGCCAGCAGCTGGGGACAGGTGAACACTGAAGCTTTCTTT. It encodes CASSWGQVNTEAFF. Using reference TRBV5-6 and TRBJ1-1 for the parts outside the CDR3, the full variable domain is DAGVTQSPTHLIKTRGQQVTLRCSPKSGHDTVSWYQQALGQGPQFIFQYYEEEERQRGNFPDRFSGHQFPNYSSELNVNALLLGDSALYLCASSWGQVNTEAFFGQGTRLTVV.

V gene TRBV21-1 combines with J gene TRBJ2-1; no check of the table's D call, TRBD2, against the DNA was made. TRBV21-1 is marked as a pseudogene. The CDR3 is made up of 18 amino acids. The CDR3 DNA reads as TGTGCCAGCAGCAAGGTTGCGGGAGACCCACTTACCTACAATGAGCAGTTCTTC. Translation gives CASSKVAGDPLTYNEQFF.

CDR3 region: CASSKSGGQNTGELFF. The CDR3 DNA reads TGTGCCAGCAGCAAAAGCGGGGGCCAGAACACCGGGGAGCTGTTTTTT. The chain uses TRBV13 and TRBJ2-2; 8 bases line up with TRBD2. The CDR3 is 16 residues long. The germline V gene encodes CDR1 PRHDT and CDR2 FYEKMQ (reference sequence). Unmatched junction bases numbered 6, after V lost 5 bases and J lost 1 base. The full variable domain, completed using reference TRBV13 and TRBJ2-2, is AAGVIQSPRHLIKEKRETATLKCYPIPRHDTVYWYQQGPGQDPQFLISFYEKMQSDKGSIPDRFSAQQFSDYHSELNMSSLELGDSALYFCASSKSGGQNTGELFFGEGSRLTVL.

This chain connects TRBV29-1 to TRBJ1-1; TRBD1 aligns across 10 bases. The CDR3 runs to 13 residues. Germline CDR1 is SQVTM and CDR2 is ANQGSEA. J was trimmed by 5 bases and V by 4 bases; bases with no gene match: 4. DNA of the CDR3: TGCAGCGTTGGACAGGGGGCTAGGACTGAAGCTTTCTTT. It yields the protein CSVGQGARTEAFF.

The chain links TRBV7-2 to TRBJ2-7; 7 positions agree with TRBD1. Trimming at V came to 4 bases and at J to 0 bases, leaving 3 bases not matched to a gene. Germline V gene lookup returns CDR1 SGHTA and CDR2 FQGNSA. The CDR3 runs 14 residues. CDR3 DNA: TGTGCCAGCAGCTCGGGACAGAGCTCCTACGAGCAGTACTTC. This sequence encodes CASSSGQSSYEQYF.

V and J are TRBV14 and TRBJ2-3; 11 bases are shared with TRBD2. V shed 1 base, J shed 1 base, and the junction held 10 bases outside the gene matches. Germline V gene data show CDR1 as SGHDN and CDR2 as FVKESK. The CDR3 covers 19 residues. The CDR3 DNA reads TGTGCCAGCAGCCAAGCGCGTAGCGGGGGGGTTCTACGCACAGATACGCAGTATTTT. This gives the protein CASSQARSGGVLRTDTQYF.

This sequence joins TRBV30 and TRBJ1-1; possibly TRBD1 for D (6 bases). The V end lost 0 bases, the J end lost 5 bases, and 10 bases lay between the germline ends. Germline-derived CDR1 and CDR2 are GTSNPN and SVGIG (reference sequence). CDR3 length: 13 amino acids. DNA for the CDR3: TGTGCCTGGAGTGTAGAGGGGGGGACTGAAGCTTTCTTT. This sequence encodes CAWSVEGGTEAFF. Based on the CDR3 plus reference TRBV30 and TRBJ1-1, the full variable domain is SQTIHQWPATLVQPVGSPLSLECTVEGTSNPNLYWYRQAAGRGLQLLFYSVGIGQISSEVPQNLSASRPQDRQFILSSKKLLLSDSGFYLCAWSVEGGTEAFFGQGTRLTVV.

Here the CDR3 reads CAWSVLRGLDTEAFF. CDR3 nucleotides: TGTGCCTGGAGTGTACTGAGGGGGTTGGACACTGAAGCTTTCTTT. This chain connects TRBV30 to TRBJ1-1; a possible D gene is TRBD1 (6 bases). Trimming left V 0 bases short and J 3 bases short, with 14 bases between. The CDR3 contains 15 residues. CDR1 and CDR2 from the germline V gene are GTSNPN and SVGIG (reference sequence).

This rearrangement joins TRBV7-6 to TRBJ2-7, with 9 positions matching TRBD2. Germline V gene data show CDR1 as SGHVS and CDR2 as FNYEAQ. V gave up 6 bases and J gave up 0 bases; unmatched junction bases: 6. The CDR3 sequence is 15 residues long. The CDR3 bases are TGTGCCAGCAGTTCTCTAGCGGGGAGCTCCTACGAGCAGTACTTC. Its translation is CASSSLAGSSYEQYF.

J is TRBJ2-7 and V is TRBV4-2; D is undetermined. Per germline, CDR1 LGHNA and CDR2 YNFKEQ. The CDR3 totals 14 residues. V lost 1 base and J 4 bases, leaving 11 bases between the germline ends. The CDR3 here is CASSQGSPGYEQYF. The CDR3 bases are TGTGCCAGCAGCCAAGGTTCCCCCGGGTACGAGCAGTACTTC.